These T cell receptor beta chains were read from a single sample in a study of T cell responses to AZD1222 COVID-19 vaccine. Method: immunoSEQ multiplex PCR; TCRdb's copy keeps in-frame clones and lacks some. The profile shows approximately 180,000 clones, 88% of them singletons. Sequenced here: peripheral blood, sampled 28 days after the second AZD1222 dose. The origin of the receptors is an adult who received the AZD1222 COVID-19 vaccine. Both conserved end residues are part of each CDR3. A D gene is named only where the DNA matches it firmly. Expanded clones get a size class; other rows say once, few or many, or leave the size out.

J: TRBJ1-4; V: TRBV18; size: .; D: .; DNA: TGTGCCAGCTCACCACCGGAATGGCAGGGACCTAATGAAAAACTGTTTTTT; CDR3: CASSPPEWQGPNEKLFF
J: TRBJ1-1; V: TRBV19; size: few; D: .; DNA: TGTGCCAGTAGTCCAGGGTTTGGAACTGAAGCTTTCTTT; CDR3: CASSPGFGTEAFF
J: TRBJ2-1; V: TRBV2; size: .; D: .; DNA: TGTGCCAGCGGGTTCTTGTATGAGCAGTTCTTC; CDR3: CASGFLYEQFF
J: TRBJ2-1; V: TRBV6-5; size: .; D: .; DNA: TGTGCCAGCAGGTTAGCGGACTACAATGAGCAGTTCTTC; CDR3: CASRLADYNEQFF
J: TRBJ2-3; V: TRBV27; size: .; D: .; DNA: TGTGCCAGCAGCGGATTATATCCGGGAAGCACAGATACGCAGTATTTT; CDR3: CASSGLYPGSTDTQYF
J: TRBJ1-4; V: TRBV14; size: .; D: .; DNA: TGTGCCAGCAGCCAGAGAGCCGGGGATGAAAAACTGTTTTTT; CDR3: CASSQRAGDEKLFF
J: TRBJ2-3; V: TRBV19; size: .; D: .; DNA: TGTGCCAGTACCCTGAGGGGAGACACAGATACGCAGTATTTT; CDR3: CASTLRGDTDTQYF
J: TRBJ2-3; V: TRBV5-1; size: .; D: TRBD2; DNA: TGCGCCAGCAGCTTGGGGACTAGCGCCGGGGATACGCAGTATTTT; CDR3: CASSLGTSAGDTQYF
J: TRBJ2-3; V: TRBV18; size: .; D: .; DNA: TGTGCCAGCTCACCACGGGGGACAGATACGCAGTATTTT; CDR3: CASSPRGTDTQYF
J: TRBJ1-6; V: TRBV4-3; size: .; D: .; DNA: TGCGCCCCCCCCCAGCAGCCAAGATTGGCGTCCTGTTCGGCCTACTCACCCCTCCACTTT; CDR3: CAPPQQPRLASCSAYSPLHF
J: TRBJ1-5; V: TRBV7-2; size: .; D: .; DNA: TGTGCCAGCAGCTTAAGAGAGGGTAGGCAGCCCCAGCATTTT; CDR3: CASSLREGRQPQHF
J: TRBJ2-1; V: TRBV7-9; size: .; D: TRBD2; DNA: TGTGCCAGCAGCCCGGAGACTAGCGGGAGGGCAATGCAGTTCTTC; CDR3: CASSPETSGRAMQFF
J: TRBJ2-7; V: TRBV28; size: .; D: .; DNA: TGTGCCAGCAGTACTTTCTACGAGCAGTACTTC; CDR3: CASSTFYEQYF
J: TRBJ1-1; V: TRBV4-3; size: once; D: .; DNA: TGCGCCAGCAGCCGAGACATCGGGGGGGCCAACACTGAAGCTTTCTTT; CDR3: CASSRDIGGANTEAFF
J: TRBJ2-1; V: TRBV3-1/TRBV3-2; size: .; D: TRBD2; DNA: TGTGCCAGCAGCCCGTGGACTAGCGGGAGATTCAATGAGCAGTTCTTC; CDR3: CASSPWTSGRFNEQFF
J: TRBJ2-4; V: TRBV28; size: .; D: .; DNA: TGTGCCAGCAGCCCCCAGGACAGTCCTATAGGGAACATTCAGTACTTC; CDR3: CASSPQDSPIGNIQYF
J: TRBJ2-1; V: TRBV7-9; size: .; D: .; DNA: TGTGCCAGCAGTTTAACGGACAGTAATGAGCAGTTCTTC; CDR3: CASSLTDSNEQFF
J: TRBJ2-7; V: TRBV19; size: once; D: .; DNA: TGTGCCAGTAGTACCTCCGGGGAAGTGTTATACGAGCAGTACTTC; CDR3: CASSTSGEVLYEQYF
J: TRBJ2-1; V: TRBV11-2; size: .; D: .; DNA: TGTGCCAGCAGCTTTGTAGCCCGTACAGATGAGCAGTTCTTC; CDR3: CASSFVARTDEQFF
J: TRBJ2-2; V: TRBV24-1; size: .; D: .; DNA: TGTGCCACCAGTGATCCCGACCACTACACCGGGGAGCTGTTTTTT; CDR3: CATSDPDHYTGELFF
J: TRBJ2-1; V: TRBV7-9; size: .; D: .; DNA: TGTGCCAGCAGCTCCTCTAGCGATGAGCAGTTCTTC; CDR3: CASSSSSDEQFF
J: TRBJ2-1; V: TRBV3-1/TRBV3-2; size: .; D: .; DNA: TGTGCCAGCAGCGCTGAAAGAACCCTGACGACAACCTACAATGAGCAGTTCTTC; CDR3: CASSAERTLTTTYNEQFF